A selection of T cell receptor beta chains follows, all from one sample in a study of cytomegalovirus exposure and HLA in healthy donors. Data came from immunoSEQ multiplex PCR; TCRdb stores just in-frame clones and leaves some out. The repertoire holds about 190,000 clones, with approximately 84% as singletons. Sequencing used PBMCs. These receptor sequences come from a woman aged 25 to 45 in good health and CMV-seropositive. The CDR3 runs from the conserved cysteine through the conserved F or W. A D gene is named only where the DNA matches it firmly. Size values are once, few and many counts, or a class for expanded clones, and some rows have none.

D	J	V	size	CDR3	DNA
.	TRBJ1-2	TRBV29-1	.	CSAARTVDGYTF	TGCAGCGCGGCGAGGACAGTGGATGGCTACACCTTC
TRBD1	TRBJ1-3	TRBV2	.	CASSALDRGRAGNTIYF	TGTGCCAGCAGTGCTTTGGACAGGGGAAGGGCTGGAAACACCATATATTTT
.	TRBJ1-5	TRBV12-1	.	CASSPRQGQPQHF	TGTGCCAGCAGCCCTAGACAGGGACAGCCCCAGCATTTT
.	TRBJ2-7	TRBV7-9	.	CASTPAYEQYF	TGTGCCAGCACCCCGGCCTACGAGCAGTACTTC
TRBD1	TRBJ1-2	TRBV29-1	.	CSVLLPGTGGNYGYTF	TGCAGCGTCTTACTTCCCGGGACAGGGGGGAACTATGGCTACACCTTC
TRBD2	TRBJ2-5	TRBV4-2	.	CASSQGRSLAGQTQYF	TGTGCCAGCAGCCAAGGCCGCTCACTAGCGGGTCAGACCCAGTACTTC
.	TRBJ2-3	TRBV9	.	CASSVGTQTDTQYF	TGTGCCAGCAGCGTGGGGACACAGACAGATACGCAGTATTTT
.	TRBJ1-2	TRBV2	.	CASAQTGAYGYTF	TGTGCCAGCGCTCAGACAGGAGCCTATGGCTACACCTTC
TRBD2	TRBJ2-5	TRBV7-9	.	CASSPGTSGTTQETQYF	TGTGCCAGCAGCCCGGGGACTAGCGGGACCACCCAAGAGACCCAGTACTTC
.	TRBJ2-1	TRBV9	.	CASSVSVYNEQFF	TGTGCCAGCAGCGTATCGGTTTACAATGAGCAGTTCTTC
.	TRBJ1-2	TRBV4-3	.	CASSQRESYGYTF	TGCGCCAGCAGCCAGCGGGAGTCCTATGGCTACACCTTC
TRBD2	TRBJ2-7	TRBV10-1	.	CASTTSGSPRQYF	TGCGCCAGCACAACTAGCGGGAGCCCCCGGCAGTACTTC
.	TRBJ2-1	TRBV29-1	once	CSVEVPQGIYEQFF	TGCAGCGTTGAAGTCCCCCAGGGGATATATGAGCAGTTCTTC
.	TRBJ2-5	TRBV5-4	.	CASSFPTGREETQYF	TGTGCCAGCAGCTTTCCTACAGGGCGAGAAGAGACCCAGTACTTC
.	TRBJ1-2	TRBV6-1	.	CASMGAWDYGYTF	TGTGCCAGCATGGGGGCGTGGGACTATGGCTACACCTTC
TRBD1	TRBJ2-7	TRBV6-6	.	CASSRRQGETYEQYF	TGTGCCAGCAGTCGACGACAGGGGGAAACCTACGAGCAGTACTTC
TRBD1	TRBJ2-6	TRBV5-1	.	CASTWGRGPGANVLTF	TGCGCCAGCACCTGGGGCAGGGGGCCTGGGGCCAACGTCCTGACTTTC
.	TRBJ1-1	TRBV19	.	CASSPRVTEAFF	TGTGCCAGTAGTCCCAGGGTCACTGAAGCTTTCTTT
TRBD1	TRBJ2-2	TRBV28	.	CASSLSKTGPMTGELFF	TGTGCCAGCAGTTTATCCAAGACAGGGCCCATGACCGGGGAGCTGTTTTTT
.	TRBJ2-3	TRBV19	once	CASSILGGGEDTQYF	TGTGCCAGTAGTATTCTCGGCGGCGGGGAGGATACGCAGTATTTT
TRBD1	TRBJ1-4	TRBV18	.	CASSGQGFPKLFF	TGTGCCAGCTCAGGACAGGGTTTCCCGAAACTGTTTTTT
.	TRBJ1-5	TRBV30	once	CAWSGRREANQPQHF	TGTGCCTGGAGTGGGCGCAGGGAGGCCAATCAGCCCCAGCATTTT
TRBD1	TRBJ2-7	TRBV2	.	CASSTDRVYEQYF	TGTGCCAGCAGTACGGACAGGGTCTACGAGCAGTACTTC
TRBD2	TRBJ2-3	TRBV6-1	.	CAGGLAGPKDTQYF	TGTGCCGGGGGACTAGCGGGACCAAAAGATACGCAGTATTTT
.	TRBJ1-1	TRBV2	few	CASSQGILNTEAFF	TGTGCCAGCAGCCAGGGGATACTGAACACTGAAGCTTTCTTT